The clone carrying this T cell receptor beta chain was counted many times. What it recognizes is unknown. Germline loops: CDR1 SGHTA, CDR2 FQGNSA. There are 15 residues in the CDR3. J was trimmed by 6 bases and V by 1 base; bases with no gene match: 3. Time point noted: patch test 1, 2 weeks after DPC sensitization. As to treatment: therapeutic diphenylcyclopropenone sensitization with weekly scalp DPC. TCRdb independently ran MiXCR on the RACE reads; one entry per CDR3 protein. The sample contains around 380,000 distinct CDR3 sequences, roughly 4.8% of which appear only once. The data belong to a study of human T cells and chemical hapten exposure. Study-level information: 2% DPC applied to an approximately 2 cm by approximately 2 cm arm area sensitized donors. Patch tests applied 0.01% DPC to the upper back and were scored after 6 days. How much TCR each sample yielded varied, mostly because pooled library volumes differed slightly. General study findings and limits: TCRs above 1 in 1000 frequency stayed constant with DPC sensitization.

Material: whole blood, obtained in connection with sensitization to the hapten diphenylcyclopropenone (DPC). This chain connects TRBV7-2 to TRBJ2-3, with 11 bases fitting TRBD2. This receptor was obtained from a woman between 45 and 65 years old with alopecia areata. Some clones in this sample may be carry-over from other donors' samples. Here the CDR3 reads CASSLVSGGADTQYF. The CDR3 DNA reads TGTGCCAGCAGCTTAGTTAGCGGGGGGGCTGATACGCAGTATTTT.